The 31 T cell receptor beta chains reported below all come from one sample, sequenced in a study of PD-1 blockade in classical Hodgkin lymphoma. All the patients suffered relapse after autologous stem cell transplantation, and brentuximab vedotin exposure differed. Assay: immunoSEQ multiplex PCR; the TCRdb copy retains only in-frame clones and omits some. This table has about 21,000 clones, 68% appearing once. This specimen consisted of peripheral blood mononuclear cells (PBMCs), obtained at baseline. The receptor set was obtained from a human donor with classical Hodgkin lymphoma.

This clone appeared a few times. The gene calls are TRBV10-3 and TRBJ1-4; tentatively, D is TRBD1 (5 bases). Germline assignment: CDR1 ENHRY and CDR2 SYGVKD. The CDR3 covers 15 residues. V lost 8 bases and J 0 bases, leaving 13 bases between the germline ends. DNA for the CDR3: TGTGCCATCGGGGGGGACGGCGCAACTAATGAAAAACTGTTTTTT. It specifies CAIGGDGATNEKLFF.

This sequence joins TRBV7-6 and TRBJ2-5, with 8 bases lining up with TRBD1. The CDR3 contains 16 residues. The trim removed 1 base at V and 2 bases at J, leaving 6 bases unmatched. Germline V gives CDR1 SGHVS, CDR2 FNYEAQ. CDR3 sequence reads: CASSLELGDRQETQYF. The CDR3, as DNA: TGTGCCAGCAGCTTAGAACTTGGGGACAGGCAAGAGACCCAGTACTTC.

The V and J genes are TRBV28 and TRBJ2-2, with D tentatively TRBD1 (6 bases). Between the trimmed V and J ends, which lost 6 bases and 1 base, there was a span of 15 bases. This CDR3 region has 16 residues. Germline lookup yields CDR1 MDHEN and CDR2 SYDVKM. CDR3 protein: CASSRFGTKNTGELFF. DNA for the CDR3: TGTGCCAGCAGCCGATTTGGGACAAAGAACACCGGGGAGCTGTTTTTT.

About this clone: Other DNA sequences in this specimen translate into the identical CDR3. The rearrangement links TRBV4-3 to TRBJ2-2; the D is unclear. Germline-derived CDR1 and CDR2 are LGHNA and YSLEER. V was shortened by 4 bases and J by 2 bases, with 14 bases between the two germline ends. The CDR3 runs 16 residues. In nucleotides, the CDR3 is TGCGCCAGCAGCCGTGACGTGAGCTTTAACACCGGGGAGCTGTTTTTT. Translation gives CASSRDVSFNTGELFF.

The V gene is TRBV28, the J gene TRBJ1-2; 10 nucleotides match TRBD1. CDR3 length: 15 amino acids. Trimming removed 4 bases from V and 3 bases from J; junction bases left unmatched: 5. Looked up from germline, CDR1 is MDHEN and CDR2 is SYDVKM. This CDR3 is CASSSGQGIHYGYTF. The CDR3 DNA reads TGTGCCAGCAGTTCGGGACAGGGGATTCACTATGGCTACACCTTC.

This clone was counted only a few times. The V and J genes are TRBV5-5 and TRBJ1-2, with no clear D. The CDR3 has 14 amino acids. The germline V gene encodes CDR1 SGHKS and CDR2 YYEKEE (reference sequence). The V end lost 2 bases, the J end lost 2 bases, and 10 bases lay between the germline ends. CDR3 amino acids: CASSFEGRNYGYTF. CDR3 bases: TGTGCCAGCAGCTTCGAGGGAAGGAACTATGGCTACACCTTC.

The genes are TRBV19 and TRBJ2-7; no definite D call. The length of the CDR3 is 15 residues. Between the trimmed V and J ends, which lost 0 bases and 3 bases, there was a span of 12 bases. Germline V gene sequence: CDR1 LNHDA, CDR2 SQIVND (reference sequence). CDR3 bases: TGTGCCAGTAGTATAGATACCAGTCCCCTCTACGAGCAGTACTTC. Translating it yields CASSIDTSPLYEQYF.

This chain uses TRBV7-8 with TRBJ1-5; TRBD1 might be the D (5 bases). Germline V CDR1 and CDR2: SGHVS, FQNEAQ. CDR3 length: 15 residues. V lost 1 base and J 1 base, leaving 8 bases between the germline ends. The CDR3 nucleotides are TGTGCCAGCAGCTTAGAGGGGCTGAGCAATCAGCCCCAGCATTTT. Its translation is CASSLEGLSNQPQHF.

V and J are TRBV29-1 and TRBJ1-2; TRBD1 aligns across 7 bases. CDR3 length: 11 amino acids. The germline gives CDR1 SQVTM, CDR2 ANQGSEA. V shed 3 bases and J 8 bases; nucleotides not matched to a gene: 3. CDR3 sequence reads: CSVEGRGGYTF. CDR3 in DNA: TGCAGCGTTGAGGGCAGGGGGGGCTACACCTTC.

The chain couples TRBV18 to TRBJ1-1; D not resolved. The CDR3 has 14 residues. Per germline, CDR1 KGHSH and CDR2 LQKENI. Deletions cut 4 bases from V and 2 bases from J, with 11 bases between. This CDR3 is CASSQLPLNTEAFF. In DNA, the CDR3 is TGTGCCAGCTCACAGCTGCCCCTCAACACTGAAGCTTTCTTT.

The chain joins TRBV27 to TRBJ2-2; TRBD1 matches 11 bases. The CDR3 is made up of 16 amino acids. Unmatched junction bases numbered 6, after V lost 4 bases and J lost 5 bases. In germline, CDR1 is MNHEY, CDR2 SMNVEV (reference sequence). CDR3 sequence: CASSSPGQGDTGELFF. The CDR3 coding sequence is TGTGCCAGCAGTTCCCCGGGACAGGGGGATACCGGGGAGCTGTTTTTT.

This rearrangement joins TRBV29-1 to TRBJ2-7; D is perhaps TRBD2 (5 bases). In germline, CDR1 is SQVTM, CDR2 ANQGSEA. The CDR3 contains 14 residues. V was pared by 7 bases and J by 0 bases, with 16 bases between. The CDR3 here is CSARGGLSSYEQYF. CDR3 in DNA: TGCAGCGCCCGAGGAGGTCTTAGCTCCTACGAGCAGTACTTC.

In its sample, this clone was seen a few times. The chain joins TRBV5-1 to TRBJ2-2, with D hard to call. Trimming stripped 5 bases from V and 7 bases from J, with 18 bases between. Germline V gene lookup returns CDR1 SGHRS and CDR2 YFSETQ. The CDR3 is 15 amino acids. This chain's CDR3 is CASRPAPDKGGELFF. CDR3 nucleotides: TGCGCCAGCAGACCAGCCCCCGATAAGGGCGGGGAGCTGTTTTTT.

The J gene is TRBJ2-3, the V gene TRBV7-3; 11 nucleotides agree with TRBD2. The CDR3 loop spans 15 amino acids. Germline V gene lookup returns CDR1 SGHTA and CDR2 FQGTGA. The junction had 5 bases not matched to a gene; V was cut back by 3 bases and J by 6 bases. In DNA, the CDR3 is TGTGCCAGCAGCTTGTTAGCGGGAGGGAGGGATACGCAGTATTTT. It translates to CASSLLAGGRDTQYF.

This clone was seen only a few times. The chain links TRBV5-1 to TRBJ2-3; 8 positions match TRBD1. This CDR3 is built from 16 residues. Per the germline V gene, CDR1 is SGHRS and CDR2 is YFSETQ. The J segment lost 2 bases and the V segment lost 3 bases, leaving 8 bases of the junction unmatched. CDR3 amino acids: CASSSGQGSYTDTQYF. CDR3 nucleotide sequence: TGCGCCAGCAGCTCAGGACAGGGATCATACACAGATACGCAGTATTTT.

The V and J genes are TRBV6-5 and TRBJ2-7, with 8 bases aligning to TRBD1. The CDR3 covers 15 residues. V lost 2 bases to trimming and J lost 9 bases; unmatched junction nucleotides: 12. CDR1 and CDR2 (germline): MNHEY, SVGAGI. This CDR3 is CASSYTYRDRMGQYF. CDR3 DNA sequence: TGTGCCAGCAGTTACACATACCGGGACAGGATGGGGCAGTACTTC.

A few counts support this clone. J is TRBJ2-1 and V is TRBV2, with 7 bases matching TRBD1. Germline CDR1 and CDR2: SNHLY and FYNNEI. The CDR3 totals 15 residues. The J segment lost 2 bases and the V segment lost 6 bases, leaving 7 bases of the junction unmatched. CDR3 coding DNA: TGTGCCAGCAGAGAGGGACAGACCCCCTACAATGAGCAGTTCTTC. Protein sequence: CASREGQTPYNEQFF.

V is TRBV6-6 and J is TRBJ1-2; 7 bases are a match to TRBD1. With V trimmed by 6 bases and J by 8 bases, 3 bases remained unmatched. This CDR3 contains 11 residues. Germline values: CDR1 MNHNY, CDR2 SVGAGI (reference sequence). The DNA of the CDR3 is TGTGCCAGCAGCGAAGGGGGCGGCTACACCTTC. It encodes CASSEGGGYTF.

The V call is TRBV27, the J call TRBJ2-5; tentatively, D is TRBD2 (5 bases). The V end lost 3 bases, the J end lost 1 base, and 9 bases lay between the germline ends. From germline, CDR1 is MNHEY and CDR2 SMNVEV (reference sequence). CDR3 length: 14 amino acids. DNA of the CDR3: TGTGCCAGCAGTTTTAACGGACTCCAAGAGACCCAGTACTTC. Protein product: CASSFNGLQETQYF.

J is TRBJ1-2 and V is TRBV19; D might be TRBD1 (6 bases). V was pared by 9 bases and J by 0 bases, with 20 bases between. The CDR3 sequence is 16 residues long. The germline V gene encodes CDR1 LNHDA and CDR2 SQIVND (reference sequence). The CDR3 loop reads CASAGTPTPTNYGYTF. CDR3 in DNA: TGTGCCAGCGCCGGGACACCTACCCCCACTAACTATGGCTACACCTTC.

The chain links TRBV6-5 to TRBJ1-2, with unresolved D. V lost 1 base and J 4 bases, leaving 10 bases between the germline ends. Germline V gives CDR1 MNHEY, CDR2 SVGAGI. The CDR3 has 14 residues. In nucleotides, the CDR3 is TGTGCCAGCAGTTACTACGCCGTAGGCTATGGCTACACCTTC. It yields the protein CASSYYAVGYGYTF.

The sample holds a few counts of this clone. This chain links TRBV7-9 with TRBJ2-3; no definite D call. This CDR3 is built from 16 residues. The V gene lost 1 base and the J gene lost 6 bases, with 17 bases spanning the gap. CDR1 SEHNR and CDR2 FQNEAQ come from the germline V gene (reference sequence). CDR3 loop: CASSLEGSLIRDTQYF. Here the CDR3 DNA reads TGTGCCAGCAGCTTAGAGGGATCCCTGATAAGGGATACGCAGTATTTT.

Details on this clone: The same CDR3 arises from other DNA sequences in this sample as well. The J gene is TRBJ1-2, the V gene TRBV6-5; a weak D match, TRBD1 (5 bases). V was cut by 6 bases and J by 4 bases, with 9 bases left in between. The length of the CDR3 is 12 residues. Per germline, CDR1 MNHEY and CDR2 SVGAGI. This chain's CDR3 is CASRGRGYGYTF. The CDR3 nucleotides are TGTGCCAGCAGGGGGCGCGGCTATGGCTACACCTTC.

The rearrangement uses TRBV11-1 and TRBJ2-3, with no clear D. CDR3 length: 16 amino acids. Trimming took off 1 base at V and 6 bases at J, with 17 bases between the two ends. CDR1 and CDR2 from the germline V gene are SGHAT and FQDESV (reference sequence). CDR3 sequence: CASSLEGSLIRDTQYF. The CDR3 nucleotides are TGTGCCAGCAGCTTAGAGGGATCCCTGATAAGGGATACGCAGTATTTT.

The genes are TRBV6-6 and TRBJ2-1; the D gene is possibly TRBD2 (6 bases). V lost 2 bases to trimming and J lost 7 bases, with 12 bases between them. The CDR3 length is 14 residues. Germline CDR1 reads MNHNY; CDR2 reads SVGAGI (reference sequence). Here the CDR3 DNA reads TGTGCCAGCAGTTACGTAAACGGGGGTAATGAGCAGTTCTTC. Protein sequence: CASSYVNGGNEQFF.

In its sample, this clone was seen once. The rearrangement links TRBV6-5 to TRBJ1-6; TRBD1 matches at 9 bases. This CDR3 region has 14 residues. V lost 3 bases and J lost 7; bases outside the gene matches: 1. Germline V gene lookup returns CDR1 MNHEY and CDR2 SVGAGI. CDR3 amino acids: CASSYGTGNSPLHF. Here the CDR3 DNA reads TGTGCCAGCAGTTATGGGACAGGGAATTCACCCCTCCACTTT.

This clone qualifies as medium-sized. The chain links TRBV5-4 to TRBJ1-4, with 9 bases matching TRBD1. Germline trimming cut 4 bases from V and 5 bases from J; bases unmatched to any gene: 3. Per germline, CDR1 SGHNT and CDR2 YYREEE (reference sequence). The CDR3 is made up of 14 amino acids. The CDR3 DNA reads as TGTGCCAGCAGCAGTGGACAGGGGAATGAAAAACTGTTTTTT. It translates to CASSSGQGNEKLFF.

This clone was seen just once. The CDR3 loop is CASSQDWREGVDEQFF. CDR3 DNA sequence: TGCGCCAGCAGCCAAGATTGGCGGGAGGGTGTAGATGAGCAGTTCTTC. The chain recombines TRBV4-3 with TRBJ2-1; 9 bases agree with TRBD2. V dropped 0 bases and J dropped 8; count of bases not matched to a gene: 8. CDR3 size: 16 residues. The V gene's germline CDR1 is LGHNA and CDR2 YSLEER.

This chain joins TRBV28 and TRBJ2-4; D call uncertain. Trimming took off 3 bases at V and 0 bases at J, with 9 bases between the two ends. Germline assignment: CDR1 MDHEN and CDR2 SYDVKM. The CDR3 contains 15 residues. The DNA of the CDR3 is TGTGCCAGCAGTTTTGGCCAAATAGCCAAAAACATTCAGTACTTC. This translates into CASSFGQIAKNIQYF. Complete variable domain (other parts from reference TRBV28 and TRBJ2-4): DVKVTQSSRYLVKRTGEKVFLECVQDMDHENMFWYRQDPGLGLRLIYFSYDVKMKEKGDIPEGYSVSREKKERFSLILESASTNQTSMYLCASSFGQIAKNIQYFGAGTRLSVL.

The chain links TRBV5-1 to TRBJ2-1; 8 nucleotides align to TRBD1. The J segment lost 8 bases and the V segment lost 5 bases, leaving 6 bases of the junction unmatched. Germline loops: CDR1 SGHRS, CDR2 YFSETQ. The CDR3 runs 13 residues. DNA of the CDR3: TGCGCCAGCAGTCTACAGGGGGATTATGAGCAGTTCTTC. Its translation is CASSLQGDYEQFF.

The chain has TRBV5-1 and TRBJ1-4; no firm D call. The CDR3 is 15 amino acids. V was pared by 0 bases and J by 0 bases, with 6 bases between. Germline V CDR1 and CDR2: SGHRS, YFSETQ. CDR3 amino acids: CASSLDGATNEKLFF. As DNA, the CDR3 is TGCGCCAGCAGCTTGGATGGGGCAACTAATGAAAAACTGTTTTTT. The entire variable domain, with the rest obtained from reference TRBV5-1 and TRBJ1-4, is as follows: KAGVTQTPRYLIKTRGQQVTLSCSPISGHRSVSWYQQTPGQGLQFLFEYFSETQRNKGNFPGRFSGRQFSNSRSEMNVSTLELGDSALYLCASSLDGATNEKLFFGSGTQLSVL.